These 6 T cell receptor beta chains share one sample of origin, sequenced in a study of T-cell memory formation after mild COVID-19. TCRdb recomputed calls from the 5' RACE reads with MiXCR, one row per CDR3 protein. The profile shows 400,000 or so distinct CDR3 sequences, 20% of them singletons. The source material was PBMCs or a T cell subset sorted from them (not recorded which). These receptors were obtained from an adult woman who had mild COVID-19 (a few samples of this study predate the infection). Cell type and time point are not known.

In its sample, this clonotype was seen a few times. The chain's CDR3 is CASRGLAGGSGELFF. The DNA of the CDR3 is TGTGCCAGCAGGGGACTAGCGGGAGGGTCCGGGGAGCTGTTTTTT. V and J are TRBV7-2 and TRBJ2-2; 16 bases map to TRBD2. This CDR3 contains 15 residues. J was trimmed by 6 bases and V by 6 bases; bases with no gene match: 1. Per germline, CDR1 SGHTA and CDR2 FQGNSA. Variable domain in full (rest from reference TRBV7-2 and TRBJ2-2): GAGVSQSPSNKVTEKGKDVELRCDPISGHTALYWYRQSLGQGLEFLIYFQGNSAPDKSGLPSDRFSAERTGGSVSTLTIQRTQQEDSAVYLCASRGLAGGSGELFFGEGSRLTVL.

This clonotype was recorded a few times. This chain uses TRBV28 with TRBJ1-5, with unresolved D. This CDR3 has 12 residues. The V end was cut by 8 bases, the J end by 5 bases, with 10 bases between. From germline, CDR1 is MDHEN and CDR2 SYDVKM. This CDR3 is CASCLADQPQHF. The CDR3 nucleotides are TGTGCCAGCTGCTTAGCTGATCAGCCCCAGCATTTT.

The chain combines TRBV7-6 with TRBJ1-2, with D possibly TRBD1 on 6 matching bases. This CDR3 is 13 amino acids long. The V end lost 5 bases, the J end lost 4 bases, and 11 bases lay between the germline ends. Germline CDR1 reads SGHVS; CDR2 reads FNYEAQ. The CDR3 DNA sequence: TGTGCCAGCAGCCCGGTGACAGGCTATGGCTACACCTTC. Its protein is CASSPVTGYGYTF.

The chain has TRBV18 and TRBJ2-5; D perhaps matches TRBD2 (7 bases). Trimming cost V 2 bases and J 4 bases, with 14 bases left between them. Looked up from germline, CDR1 is KGHSH and CDR2 is LQKENI. This CDR3 is 15 amino acids long. CDR3 coding DNA: TGTGCCAGCTCACCATCCGGGGGGCCGACAGAGACCCAGTACTTC. Protein product: CASSPSGGPTETQYF. Full variable domain (outside the CDR3, taken from reference TRBV18 and TRBJ2-5): NAGVMQNPRHLVRRRGQEARLRCSPMKGHSHVYWYRQLPEEGLKFMVYLQKENIIDESGMPKERFSAEFPKEGPSILRIQQVVRGDSAAYFCASSPSGGPTETQYFGPGTRLLVL.

The sample holds a few counts of this clonotype. This chain uses TRBV7-9 with TRBJ1-4; TRBD1 might be the D (5 bases). In germline, CDR1 is SEHNR, CDR2 FQNEAQ (reference sequence). This CDR3 spans 13 amino acids. V dropped 3 bases and J dropped 7 bases, with 9 bases sitting between them. The CDR3 loop is CASSFPGPEKLFF. The CDR3, as DNA: TGTGCCAGCAGCTTTCCGGGACCTGAAAAACTGTTTTTT.

A few counts support this clonotype. The rearrangement links TRBV20-1 to TRBJ2-7; the D is unclear. Trimming shortened V by 0 bases and J by 3 bases, and 3 bases separated the two germline ends. Germline values: CDR1 DFQATT, CDR2 SNEGSKA (reference sequence). The CDR3 consists of 11 residues. This chain's CDR3 is CSAREVYEQYF. For the CDR3, the DNA is TGCAGTGCTAGAGAGGTCTACGAGCAGTACTTC.